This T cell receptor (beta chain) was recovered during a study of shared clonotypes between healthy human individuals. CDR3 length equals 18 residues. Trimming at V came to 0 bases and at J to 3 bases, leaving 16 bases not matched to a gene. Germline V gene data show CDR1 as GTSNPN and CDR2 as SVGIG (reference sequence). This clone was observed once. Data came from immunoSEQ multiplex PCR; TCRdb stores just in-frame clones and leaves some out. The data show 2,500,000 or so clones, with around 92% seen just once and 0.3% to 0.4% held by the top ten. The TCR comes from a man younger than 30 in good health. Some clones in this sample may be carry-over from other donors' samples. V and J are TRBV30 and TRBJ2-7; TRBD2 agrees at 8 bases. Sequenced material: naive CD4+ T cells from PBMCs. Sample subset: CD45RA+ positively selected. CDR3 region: CAWSVQGPASGLHYEQYF. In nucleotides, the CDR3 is TGTGCCTGGAGTGTACAGGGCCCGGCTAGCGGGCTTCACTACGAGCAGTACTTC.